These T cell receptor beta chains were read from a single sample in a study of blood T cells in healthy people across ages. TCRdb ran MiXCR on the 5' RACE reads and lists one entry per CDR3 protein. The table records some 900,000 distinct CDR3 sequences, 29% of them present only once. Sample: blood. Source of these receptors: a woman aged 80 or older in good health. The CDR3 runs from the conserved cysteine through the conserved F or W. The D gene is left open where the match is weak. Clone sizes are given selectively: once, few, many, or a class where the clone is expanded.

j_call d_call clone_size v_call cdr3_aa cdr3_nt
TRBJ2-2 NA NA TRBV5-1 CASSLAAANTGELFF TGCGCCAGCAGCTTGGCGGCGGCTAACACCGGGGAGCTGTTTTTT
TRBJ2-1 NA many TRBV2 CASSAQGGQLGEQFF TGTGCCAGCAGTGCGCAGGGGGGGCAATTAGGGGAGCAGTTCTTC
TRBJ2-4 NA few TRBV3-1 CASSYYSTGNIQYF TGTGCCAGCAGCTATTACTCGACAGGAAACATTCAGTACTTC
TRBJ2-7 NA NA TRBV7-2 CTSSSSGAGVAYEQYF TGTACCAGCAGCTCTTCCGGCGCGGGCGTAGCCTACGAGCAGTACTTC
TRBJ2-3 NA many TRBV4-3 CASSLARRDTDTQYF TGCGCCAGCAGCCTCGCGCGTCGGGACACAGATACGCAGTATTTT
TRBJ1-4 NA many TRBV4-3 CASRLTGSGEKLFF TGCGCCAGCAGGTTAACAGGGTCTGGTGAAAAACTGTTTTTT
TRBJ2-3 NA NA TRBV5-6 CASSLSGAGKDTQYF TGTGCCAGCAGCTTATCGGGGGCTGGTAAAGATACGCAGTATTTT
TRBJ1-5 NA many TRBV4-2 CASSHLVGYGNQPQHF TGTGCCAGCAGCCATCTTGTGGGGTACGGCAATCAGCCCCAGCATTTT
TRBJ2-5 TRBD2 NA TRBV14 CASSLLAGGNEQYF TGTGCCAGCAGCCTCCTAGCGGGGGGGAATGAGCAGTACTTC
TRBJ1-2 NA NA TRBV5-1 CASSLGLGKEGYTF TGCGCCAGCAGCTTAGGCCTAGGGAAAGAAGGCTACACCTTC